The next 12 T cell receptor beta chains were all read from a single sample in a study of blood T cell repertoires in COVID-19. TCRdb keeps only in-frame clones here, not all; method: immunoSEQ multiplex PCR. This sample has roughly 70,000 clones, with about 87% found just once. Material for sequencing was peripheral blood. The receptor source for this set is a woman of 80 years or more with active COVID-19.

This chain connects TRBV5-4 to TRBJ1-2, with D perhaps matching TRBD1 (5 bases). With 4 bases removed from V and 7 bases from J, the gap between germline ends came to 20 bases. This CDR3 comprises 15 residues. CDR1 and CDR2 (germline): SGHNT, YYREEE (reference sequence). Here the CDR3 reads CASSPGGGARVGYTF. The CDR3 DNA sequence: TGTGCCAGCAGCCCGGGGGGAGGGGCCAGAGTTGGCTACACCTTC.

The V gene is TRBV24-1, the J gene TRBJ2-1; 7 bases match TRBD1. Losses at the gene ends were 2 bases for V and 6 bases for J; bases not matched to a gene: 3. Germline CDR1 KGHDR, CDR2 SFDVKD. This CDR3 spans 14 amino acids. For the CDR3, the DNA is TGTGCCACCAGTGATTACAGGGGCGGCAATGAGCAGTTCTTC. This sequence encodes CATSDYRGGNEQFF.

The CDR3 coding sequence is TGTGCCAGCAGTTTAGCGGGTACAAGCTCCTACGAGCAGTACTTC. Translation gives CASSLAGTSSYEQYF. V and J are TRBV28 and TRBJ2-7; the D gene is possibly TRBD2 (5 bases). This CDR3 contains 15 residues. Trimming shortened V by 2 bases and J by 0 bases, and 11 bases separated the two germline ends. Germline values: CDR1 MDHEN, CDR2 SYDVKM. The whole variable domain, remainder taken from reference TRBV28 and TRBJ2-7, is DVKVTQSSRYLVKRTGEKVFLECVQDMDHENMFWYRQDPGLGLRLIYFSYDVKMKEKGDIPEGYSVSREKKERFSLILESASTNQTSMYLCASSLAGTSSYEQYFGPGTRLTVT.

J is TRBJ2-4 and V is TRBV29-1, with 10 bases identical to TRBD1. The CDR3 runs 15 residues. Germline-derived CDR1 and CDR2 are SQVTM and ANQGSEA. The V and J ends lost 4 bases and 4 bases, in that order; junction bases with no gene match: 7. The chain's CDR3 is CSVVGTGALKNIQYF. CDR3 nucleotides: TGCAGCGTTGTGGGGACAGGGGCCCTGAAAAACATTCAGTACTTC.

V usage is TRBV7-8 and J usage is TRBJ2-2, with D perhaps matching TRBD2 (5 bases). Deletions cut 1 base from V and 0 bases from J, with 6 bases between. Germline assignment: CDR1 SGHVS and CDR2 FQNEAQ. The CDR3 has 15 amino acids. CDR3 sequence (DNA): TGTGCCAGCAGCTTAGGAGGGCCGAACACCGGGGAGCTGTTTTTT. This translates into CASSLGGPNTGELFF. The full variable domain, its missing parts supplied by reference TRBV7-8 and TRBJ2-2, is GAGVSQSPRYKVAKRGQDVALRCDPISGHVSLFWYQQALGQGPEFLTYFQNEAQLDKSGLPSDRFFAERPEGSVSTLKIQRTQQEDSAVYLCASSLGGPNTGELFFGEGSRLTVL.

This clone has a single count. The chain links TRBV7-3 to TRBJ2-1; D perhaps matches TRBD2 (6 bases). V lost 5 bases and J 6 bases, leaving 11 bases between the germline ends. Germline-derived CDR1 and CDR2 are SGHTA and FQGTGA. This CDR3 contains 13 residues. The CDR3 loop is CASSPLGGNEQFF. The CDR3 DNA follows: TGTGCCAGCAGCCCACTGGGGGGCAATGAGCAGTTCTTC.

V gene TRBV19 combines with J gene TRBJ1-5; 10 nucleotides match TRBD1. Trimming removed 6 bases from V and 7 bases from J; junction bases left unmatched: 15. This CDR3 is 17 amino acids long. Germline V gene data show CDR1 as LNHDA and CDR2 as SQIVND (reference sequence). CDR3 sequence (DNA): TGTGCCAGTAGCCTATGGGGGGGACAGGGGTCGGAGCAGCCCCAGCATTTT. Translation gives CASSLWGGQGSEQPQHF. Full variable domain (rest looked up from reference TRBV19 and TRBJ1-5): DGGITQSPKYLFRKEGQNVTLSCEQNLNHDAMYWYRQDPGQGLRLIYYSQIVNDFQKGDIAEGYSVSREKKESFPLTVTSAQKNPTAFYLCASSLWGGQGSEQPQHFGDGTRLSIL.

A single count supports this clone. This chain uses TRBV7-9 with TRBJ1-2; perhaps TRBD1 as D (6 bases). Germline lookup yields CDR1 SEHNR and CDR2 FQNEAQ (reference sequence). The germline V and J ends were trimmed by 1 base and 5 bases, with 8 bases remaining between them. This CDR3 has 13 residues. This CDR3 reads CASSLGQGYGYTF. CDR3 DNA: TGTGCCAGCAGCTTAGGGCAGGGGTATGGCTACACCTTC.

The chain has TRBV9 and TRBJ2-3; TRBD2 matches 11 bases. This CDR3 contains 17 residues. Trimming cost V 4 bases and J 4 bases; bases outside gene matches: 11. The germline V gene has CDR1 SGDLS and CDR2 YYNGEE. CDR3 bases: TGTGCCAGCAGCTCGGGGGCTAGCGGGAGGATATCAGATACGCAGTATTTT. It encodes CASSSGASGRISDTQYF.

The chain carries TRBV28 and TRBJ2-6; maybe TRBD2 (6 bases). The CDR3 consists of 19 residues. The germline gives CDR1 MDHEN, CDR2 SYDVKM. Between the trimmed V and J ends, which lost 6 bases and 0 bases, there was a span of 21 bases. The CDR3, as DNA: TGTGCCAGCAGCCTATCGAATTGGAGGGCTCTCTCTGGGGCCAACGTCCTGACTTTC. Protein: CASSLSNWRALSGANVLTF. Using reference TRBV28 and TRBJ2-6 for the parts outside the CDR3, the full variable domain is DVKVTQSSRYLVKRTGEKVFLECVQDMDHENMFWYRQDPGLGLRLIYFSYDVKMKEKGDIPEGYSVSREKKERFSLILESASTNQTSMYLCASSLSNWRALSGANVLTFGAGSRLTVL.

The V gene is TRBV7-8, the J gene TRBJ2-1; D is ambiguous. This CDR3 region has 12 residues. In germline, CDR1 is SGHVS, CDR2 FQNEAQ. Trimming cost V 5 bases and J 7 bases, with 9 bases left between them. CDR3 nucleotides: TGTGCCAGCAGCCCAGTCTTGAATGAGCAGTTCTTC. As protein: CASSPVLNEQFF.

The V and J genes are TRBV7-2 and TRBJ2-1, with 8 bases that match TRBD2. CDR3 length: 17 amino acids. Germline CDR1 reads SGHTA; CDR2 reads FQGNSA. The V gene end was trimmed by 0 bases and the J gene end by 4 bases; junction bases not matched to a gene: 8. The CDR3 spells CASSLAGERGPYNEQFF. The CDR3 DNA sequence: TGTGCCAGCAGCTTAGCGGGAGAGCGGGGGCCTTACAATGAGCAGTTCTTC.